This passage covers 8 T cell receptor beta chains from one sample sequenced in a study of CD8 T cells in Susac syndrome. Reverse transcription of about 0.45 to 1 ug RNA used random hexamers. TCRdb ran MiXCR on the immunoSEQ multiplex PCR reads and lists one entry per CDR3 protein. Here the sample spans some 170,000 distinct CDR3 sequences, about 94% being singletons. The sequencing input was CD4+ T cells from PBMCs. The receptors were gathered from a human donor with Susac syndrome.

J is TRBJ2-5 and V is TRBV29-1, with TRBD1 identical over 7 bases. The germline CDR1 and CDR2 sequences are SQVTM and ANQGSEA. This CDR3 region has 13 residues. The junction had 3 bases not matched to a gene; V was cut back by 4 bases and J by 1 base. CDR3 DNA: TGCAGCGTTGCGAGGGGGCCCCAAGAGACCCAGTACTTC. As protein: CSVARGPQETQYF.

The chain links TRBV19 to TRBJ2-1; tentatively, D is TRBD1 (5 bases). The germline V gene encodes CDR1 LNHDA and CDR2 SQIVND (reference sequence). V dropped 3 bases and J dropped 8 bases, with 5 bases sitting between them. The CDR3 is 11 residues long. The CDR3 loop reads CASSIRDEQFF. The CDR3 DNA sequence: TGTGCCAGTAGTATCAGGGATGAGCAGTTCTTC.

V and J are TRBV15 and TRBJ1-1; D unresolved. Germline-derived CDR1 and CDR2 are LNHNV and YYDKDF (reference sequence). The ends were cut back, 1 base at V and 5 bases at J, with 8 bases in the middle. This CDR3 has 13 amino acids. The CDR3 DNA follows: TGTGCCACCAGCAGAGTTCGGGAGACTGAAGCTTTCTTT. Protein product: CATSRVRETEAFF.

CDR3 sequence reads: CASSLQRTSGPTSTDTQYF. The CDR3 nucleotides are TGTGCCAGCAGCCTACAGAGGACTAGCGGTCCAACTAGCACAGATACGCAGTATTTT. V gene TRBV4-2 combines with J gene TRBJ2-3; TRBD2 agrees at 10 bases. Germline CDR1 reads LGHNA; CDR2 reads YNFKEQ. The CDR3 is 19 amino acids. Trimming removed 4 bases from V and 0 bases from J; junction bases left unmatched: 13.

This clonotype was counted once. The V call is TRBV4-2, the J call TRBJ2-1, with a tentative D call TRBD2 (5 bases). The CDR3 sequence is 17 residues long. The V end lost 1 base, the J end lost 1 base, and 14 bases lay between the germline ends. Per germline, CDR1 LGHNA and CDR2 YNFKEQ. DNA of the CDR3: TGTGCCAGCAGCCAAGGGGCCCTAGCTGAATCCTACAATGAGCAGTTCTTC. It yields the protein CASSQGALAESYNEQFF.

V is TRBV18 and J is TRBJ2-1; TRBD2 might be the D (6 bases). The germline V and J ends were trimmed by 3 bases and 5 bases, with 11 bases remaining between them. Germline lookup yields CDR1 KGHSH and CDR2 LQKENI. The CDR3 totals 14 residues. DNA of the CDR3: TGTGCCAGCTCACCGGGACTCTCTAACAATGAGCAGTTCTTC. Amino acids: CASSPGLSNNEQFF.

CDR3 loop: CSARGRQDSNQPQHF. The DNA for the CDR3 is TGCAGTGCTAGAGGGAGACAGGATAGCAATCAGCCCCAGCATTTT. This chain links TRBV20-1 with TRBJ1-5; perhaps TRBD1 as D (6 bases). The V end was cut by 1 base, the J end by 0 bases, with 10 bases between. Germline V gene data show CDR1 as DFQATT and CDR2 as SNEGSKA (reference sequence). The CDR3 length is 15 residues.

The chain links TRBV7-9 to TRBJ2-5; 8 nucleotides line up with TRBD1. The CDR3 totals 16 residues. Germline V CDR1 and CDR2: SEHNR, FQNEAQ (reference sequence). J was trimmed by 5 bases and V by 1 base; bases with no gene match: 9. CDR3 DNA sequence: TGTGCCAGCAGCTTAGGGCAGGGGGCGCTTACGGAGACCCAGTACTTC. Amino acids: CASSLGQGALTETQYF.